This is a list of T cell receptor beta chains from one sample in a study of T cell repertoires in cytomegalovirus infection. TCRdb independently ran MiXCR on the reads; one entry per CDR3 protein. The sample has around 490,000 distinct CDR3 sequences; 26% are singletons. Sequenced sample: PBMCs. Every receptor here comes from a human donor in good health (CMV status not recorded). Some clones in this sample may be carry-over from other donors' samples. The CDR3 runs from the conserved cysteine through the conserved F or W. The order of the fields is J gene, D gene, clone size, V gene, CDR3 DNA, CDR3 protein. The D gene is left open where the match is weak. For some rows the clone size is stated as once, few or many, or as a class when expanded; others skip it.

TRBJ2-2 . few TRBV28 TGTGCCAGCAGCCAACTGACAGGCTCGAACACCGGGGAGCTGTTTTTT CASSQLTGSNTGELFF
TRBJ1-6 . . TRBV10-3 TGTGCCATCAGTGACGGGACATCTTCACCCCTCCACTTT CAISDGTSSPLHF
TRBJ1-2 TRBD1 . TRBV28 TGTGCCAGCAGTTTTCCGGACAGGGCCCAGCATGGCTACACCTTC CASSFPDRAQHGYTF
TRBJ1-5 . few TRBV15 TGTGCCACCAGCAGAGATCACCATAGCAATCAGCCCCAGCATTTT CATSRDHHSNQPQHF
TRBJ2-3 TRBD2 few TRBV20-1 TGCAGTGCTAGAGAGAGGTCTAGCGGGAGAAGGCAGTATTTT CSARERSSGRRQYF
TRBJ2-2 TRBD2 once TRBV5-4 TGTGCCAGCAGGGGGGGACTAGCGACCAACACCGGGGAGCTGTTTTTT CASRGGLATNTGELFF
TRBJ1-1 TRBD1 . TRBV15 TGTGCCACCAGCAGCGACAGGGATATGAACACTGAAGCTTTCTTT CATSSDRDMNTEAFF
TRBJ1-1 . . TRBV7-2 TGTGCCAGCAGCTTCTCAGGGTTAGGCACTGAAGCTTTCTTT CASSFSGLGTEAFF
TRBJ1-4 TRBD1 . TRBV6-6 TGTGCCAGCAGTCACCAGAGCGCCCGGGACAGGGTGTTTTTT CASSHQSARDRVFF
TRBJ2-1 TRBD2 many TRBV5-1 TGCGCCAGCAGCTCAGGGACTAGCGGGAGTGGTGAGCAGTTCTTC CASSSGTSGSGEQFF
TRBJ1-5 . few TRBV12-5 TGTGCTAGTGGTCCTCCCGAGCCCCAGCATTTT CASGPPEPQHF
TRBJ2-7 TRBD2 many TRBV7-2 TGTGCCAGCAGCCCCTACGTAGCGGGAGGGCCTTCCTACGAGCAGTACTTC CASSPYVAGGPSYEQYF
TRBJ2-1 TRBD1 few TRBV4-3 TGCGCCAGCAGCCCCGCACCACGGGACAGGGATCGTAGCTCCTACAATGAGCAGTTCTTC CASSPAPRDRDRSSYNEQFF
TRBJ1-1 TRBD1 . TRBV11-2 TGTGCCAGCAGCACCGGGGACAGGGGGGTGAACACTGAAGCTTTCTTT CASSTGDRGVNTEAFF
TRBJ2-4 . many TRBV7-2 TGTGCCAGCAGCTTTCAGGGGCTAGCCAAAAACATTCAGTACTTC CASSFQGLAKNIQYF
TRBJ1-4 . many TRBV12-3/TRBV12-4 TGTGCCAGCAGTTTATTCCGCGGGCTGGATGAAAAACTGTTTTTT CASSLFRGLDEKLFF
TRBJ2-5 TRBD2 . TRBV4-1 TGCGCCAGCAGCCAAGATTTGAGTAGCGGGAGGGCCGGGGAAGAGACCCAGTACTTC CASSQDLSSGRAGEETQYF
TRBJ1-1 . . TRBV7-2 TGTGCCAGCAGCCGCGGACGTACCGCAACTGAAGCTTTCTTT CASSRGRTATEAFF